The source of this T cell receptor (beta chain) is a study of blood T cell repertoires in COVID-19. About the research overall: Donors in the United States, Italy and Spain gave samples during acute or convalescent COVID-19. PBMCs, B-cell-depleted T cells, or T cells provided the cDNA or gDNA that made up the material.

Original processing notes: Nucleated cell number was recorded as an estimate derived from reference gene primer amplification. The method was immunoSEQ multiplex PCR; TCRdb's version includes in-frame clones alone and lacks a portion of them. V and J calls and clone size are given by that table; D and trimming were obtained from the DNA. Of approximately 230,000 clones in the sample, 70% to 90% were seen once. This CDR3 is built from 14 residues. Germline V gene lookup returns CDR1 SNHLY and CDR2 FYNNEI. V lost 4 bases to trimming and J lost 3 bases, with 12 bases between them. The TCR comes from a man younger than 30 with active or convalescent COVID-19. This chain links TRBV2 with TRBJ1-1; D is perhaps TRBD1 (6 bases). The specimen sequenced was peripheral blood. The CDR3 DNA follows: TGTGCCAGCAGTGGACGACAGGCCTACACTGAAGCTTTCTTT. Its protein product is CASSGRQAYTEAFF.